The 13 T cell receptor beta chains presented below share a single source sample, sequenced in a study of human T cells and chemical hapten exposure. Documented time point: patch test 2, 6 weeks after DPC sensitization. Treatment noted: therapeutic diphenylcyclopropenone sensitization with weekly scalp DPC. TCRdb analysed the RACE reads with MiXCR anew, one entry per CDR3 protein. The sample lists roughly 120,000 distinct CDR3 sequences, roughly 9% seen once, with around 3% in the top ten. Sequencing was performed on whole blood, taken in connection with sensitization to the hapten diphenylcyclopropenone (DPC). The source is a woman between 35 and 50 years old with alopecia areata. Some clones in this sample may be carry-over from other donors' samples.

The table lists this clonotype with many counts. This chain links TRBV6-5 with TRBJ2-1; D possibly corresponds to TRBD2 (6 bases). This CDR3 has 12 residues. From germline, CDR1 is MNHEY and CDR2 SVGAGI. V lost 8 bases and J 2 bases, leaving 7 bases between the germline ends. DNA for the CDR3: TGTGCCAGCGGGACTCCCTACAATGAGCAGTTCTTC. Its protein product is CASGTPYNEQFF.

A word on this clonotype: This may be a read error, as it is one base from a much larger clone. The chain carries TRBV7-6 and TRBJ1-1; D is uncertain. From germline, CDR1 is SGHVS and CDR2 FNYEAQ. CDR3 length equals 16 residues. The CDR3 coding sequence is TGTTCCAGCAGCCCCAGACTCCCCGGGATGAACACTGAAGCTTTCTTT. Protein sequence: CSSSPRLPGMNTEAFF.

As to this clonotype: A junction end diverges from the germline sequence, so it may reflect a read error. The genes are TRBV13 and TRBJ1-2; possibly TRBD1 for D (6 bases). Germline lookup yields CDR1 PRHDT and CDR2 FYEKMQ (reference sequence). This CDR3 has 12 residues. DNA of the CDR3: TGTGTCAGCAGCTTGGGACATTATGGCTACACCTTC. Residues: CVSSLGHYGYTF.

This clonotype appeared a few times. This chain links TRBV7-2 with TRBJ2-5; TRBD2 agrees at 7 bases. Germline-derived CDR1 and CDR2 are SGHTA and FQGNSA. J lost 1 base, V lost 4 bases, and 9 bases had no gene match. The CDR3 extends over 16 amino acids. DNA of the CDR3: TGTGCCAGCAGCTCCCAAAGCGGGGATATCCAAGAGACCCAGTACTTC. The encoded protein is CASSSQSGDIQETQYF.

V gene TRBV13 combines with J gene TRBJ2-7, with 11 bases that match TRBD2. Germline CDR1 PRHDT, CDR2 FYEKMQ (reference sequence). The V gene end was trimmed by 5 bases and the J gene end by 6 bases; junction bases not matched to a gene: 9. CDR3 size: 15 residues. The CDR3 DNA is TGTGCCAGCAGCGGGGCCGGGACTAGCGGAATCGAGCAGTACTTC. This gives the protein CASSGAGTSGIEQYF.

Ten or more counts support this clonotype. The chain links TRBV29-1 to TRBJ2-7, with D unclear. Trimming took 4 bases from V and 0 from J, leaving 7 bases between them. The V gene's germline CDR1 is SQVTM and CDR2 ANQGSEA. The CDR3 is made up of 12 amino acids. CDR3 sequence reads: CSVAVHSYEQYF. DNA of the CDR3: TGCAGCGTTGCAGTCCACTCCTACGAGCAGTACTTC.

This clonotype came up many times. The V call is TRBV6-5, the J call TRBJ2-3, with D unclear. The CDR3 sequence is 13 residues long. With 6 bases removed from V and 2 bases from J, the gap between germline ends came to 9 bases. Germline-derived CDR1 and CDR2 are MNHEY and SVGAGI. CDR3 sequence: CASRPDLTDTQYF. DNA of the CDR3: TGTGCCAGCAGACCAGACCTCACAGATACGCAGTATTTT.

This clonotype has a handful of counts. V is TRBV4-2 and J is TRBJ2-5; 8 bases are shared with TRBD2. The CDR3 is 15 residues long. Trimming took 4 bases from V and 2 from J; bases not matched to a gene: 6. The germline V gene has CDR1 LGHNA and CDR2 YNFKEQ. CDR3 sequence: CASSLLGGGQETQYF. The DNA for the CDR3 is TGTGCCAGCAGCCTCTTAGGCGGGGGGCAAGAGACCCAGTACTTC.

The chain combines TRBV4-3 with TRBJ1-4, with no clear D. Germline assignment: CDR1 LGHNA and CDR2 YSLEER. V was clipped by 0 bases and J by 0 bases, with 8 bases between them. CDR3 length: 16 residues. CDR3 DNA sequence: TGCGCCAGCAGCCAAGATTTCAGTCCAACTAATGAAAAACTGTTTTTT. Amino acid sequence: CASSQDFSPTNEKLFF.

The V gene is TRBV9, the J gene TRBJ1-6; D gene unclear. This CDR3 comprises 12 residues. V gave up 8 bases and J gave up 6 bases, with 9 bases separating them. CDR1 and CDR2 from the germline V gene are SGDLS and YYNGEE. The CDR3 bases are TGTGCCAGTCAAGGCCCTAATTCACCCCTCCACTTT. Translated, it gives CASQGPNSPLHF.

Notes on this clonotype: At one of its ends the junction is not consistent with the germline gene, which may arise from a read error. The rearrangement links TRBV7-6 to TRBJ2-2, with TRBD2 matching over 12 bases. This CDR3 has 17 residues. Germline V CDR1 and CDR2: SGHVS, FNYEAQ. The DNA for the CDR3 is TGTACCAGCCCACCGCTAGCGGGGGGGTCGAACACCGGGGAGCTGTTTTTT. This sequence encodes CTSPPLAGGSNTGELFF.

This clonotype was seen repeatedly, ten times or more. This chain connects TRBV7-9 to TRBJ2-7; 8 bases align to TRBD1. The germline V gene has CDR1 SEHNR and CDR2 FQNEAQ (reference sequence). The trim removed 5 bases at V and 9 bases at J, leaving 18 bases unmatched. This CDR3 has 16 amino acids. This chain's CDR3 is CASSRMAWGQESLQYF. CDR3 in DNA: TGTGCCAGCAGCCGAATGGCTTGGGGACAGGAGAGTTTGCAGTACTTC.

This clonotype was recorded a few times. The chain has TRBV12-3 or TRBV12-4 and TRBJ2-1; 7 bases match TRBD2. The CDR3 has 16 amino acids. Unmatched junction bases numbered 14, after V lost 8 bases and J lost 4 bases. CDR3 DNA sequence: TGTGCCAGCGTCTTTGGGGGGGGGAGAAATTACAATGAGCAGTTCTTC. Encoded protein: CASVFGGGRNYNEQFF.